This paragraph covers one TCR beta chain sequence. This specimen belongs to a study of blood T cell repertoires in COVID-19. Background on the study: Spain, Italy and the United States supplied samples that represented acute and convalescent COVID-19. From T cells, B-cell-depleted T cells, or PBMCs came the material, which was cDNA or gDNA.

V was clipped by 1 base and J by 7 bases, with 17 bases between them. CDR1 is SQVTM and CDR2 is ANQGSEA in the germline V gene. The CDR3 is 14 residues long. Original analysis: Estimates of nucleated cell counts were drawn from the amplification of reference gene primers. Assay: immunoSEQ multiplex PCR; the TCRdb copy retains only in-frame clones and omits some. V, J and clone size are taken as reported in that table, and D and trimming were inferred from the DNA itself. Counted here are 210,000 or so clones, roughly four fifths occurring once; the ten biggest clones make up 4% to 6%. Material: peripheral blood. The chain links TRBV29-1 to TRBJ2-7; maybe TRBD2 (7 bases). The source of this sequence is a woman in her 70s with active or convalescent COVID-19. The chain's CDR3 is CSVEAGRGMGEQYF. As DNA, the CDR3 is TGCAGCGTTGAAGCAGGGAGGGGGATGGGAGAGCAGTACTTC.